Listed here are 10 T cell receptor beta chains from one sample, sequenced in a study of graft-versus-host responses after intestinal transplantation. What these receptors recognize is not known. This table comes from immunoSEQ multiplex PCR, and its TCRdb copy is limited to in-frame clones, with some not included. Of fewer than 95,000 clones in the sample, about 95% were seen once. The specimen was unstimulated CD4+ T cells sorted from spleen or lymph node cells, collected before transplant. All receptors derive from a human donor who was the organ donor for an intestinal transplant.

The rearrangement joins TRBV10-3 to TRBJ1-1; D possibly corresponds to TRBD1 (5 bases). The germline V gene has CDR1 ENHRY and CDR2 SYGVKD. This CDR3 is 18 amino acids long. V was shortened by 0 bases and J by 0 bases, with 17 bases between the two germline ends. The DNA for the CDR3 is TGTGCCATCAGTGAGTCGACTCGGGGCAGCTCGATGAACACTGAAGCTTTCTTT. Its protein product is CAISESTRGSSMNTEAFF.

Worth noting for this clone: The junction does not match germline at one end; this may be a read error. CDR3 DNA: TGTGCCAGCAGCGAAGGGACAGGGGGCGCATCTAACTATAGCTACACCTTC. It is translated as CASSEGTGGASNYSYTF. This chain joins TRBV5-8 and TRBJ1-2, with TRBD1 identical over 12 bases. Germline assignment: CDR1 SGHTS and CDR2 YDEGEE. The CDR3 sequence is 17 residues long.

The CDR3 loop reads CASSLITEETQYF. In nucleotides, the CDR3 is TGCGCCAGCAGCCTCATAACAGAAGAGACCCAGTACTTC. The V gene is TRBV5-1, the J gene TRBJ2-5; D remains unclear. Trimming stripped 4 bases from V and 3 bases from J, with 10 bases between. The V gene's germline CDR1 is SGHRS and CDR2 YFSETQ. The CDR3 consists of 13 residues.

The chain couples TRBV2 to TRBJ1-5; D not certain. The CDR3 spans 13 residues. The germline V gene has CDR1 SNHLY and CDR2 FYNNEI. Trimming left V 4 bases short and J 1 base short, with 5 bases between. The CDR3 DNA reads TGTGCCAGCAGTGGTGGCAGCAATCAGCCCCAGCATTTT. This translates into CASSGGSNQPQHF.

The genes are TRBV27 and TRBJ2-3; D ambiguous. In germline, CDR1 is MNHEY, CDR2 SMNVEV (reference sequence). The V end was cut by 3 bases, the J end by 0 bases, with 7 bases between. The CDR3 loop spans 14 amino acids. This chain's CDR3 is CASSFSSSTDTQYF. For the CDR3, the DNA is TGTGCCAGCAGTTTTTCTAGTAGCACAGATACGCAGTATTTT.

CDR3 region: CASSLEAGDEAFF. The CDR3 DNA sequence: TGTGCCAGCAGCTTGGAGGCGGGGGATGAAGCTTTCTTT. This chain connects TRBV5-4 to TRBJ1-1; D possibly corresponds to TRBD1 (5 bases). Deletions cut 0 bases from V and 7 bases from J, with 10 bases between. CDR1 is SGHNT and CDR2 is YYREEE in the germline V gene (reference sequence). This CDR3 is built from 13 residues.

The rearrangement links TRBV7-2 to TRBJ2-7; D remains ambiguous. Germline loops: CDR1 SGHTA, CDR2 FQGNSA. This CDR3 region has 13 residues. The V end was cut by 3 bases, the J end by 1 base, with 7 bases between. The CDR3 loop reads CASSLRRSYEQYF. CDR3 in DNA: TGTGCCAGCAGCTTGCGAAGGTCCTACGAGCAGTACTTC. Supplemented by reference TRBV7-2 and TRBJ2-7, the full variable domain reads GAGVSQSPSNKVTEKGKDVELRCDPISGHTALYWYRQSLGQGLEFLIYFQGNSAPDKSGLPSDRFSAERTGGSVSTLTIQRTQQEDSAVYLCASSLRRSYEQYFGPGTRLTVT.

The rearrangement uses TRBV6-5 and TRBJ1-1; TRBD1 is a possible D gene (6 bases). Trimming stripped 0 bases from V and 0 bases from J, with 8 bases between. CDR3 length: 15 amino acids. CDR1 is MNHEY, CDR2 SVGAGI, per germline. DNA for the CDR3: TGTGCCAGCAGTTACTCGGGACATCTGAACACTGAAGCTTTCTTT. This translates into CASSYSGHLNTEAFF.

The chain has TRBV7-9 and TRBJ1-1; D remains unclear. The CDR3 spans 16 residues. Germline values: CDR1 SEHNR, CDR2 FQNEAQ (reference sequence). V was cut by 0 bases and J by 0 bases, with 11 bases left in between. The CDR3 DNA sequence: TGTGCCAGCAGCTTAGCCCCGCAGATCATGAACACTGAAGCTTTCTTT. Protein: CASSLAPQIMNTEAFF.

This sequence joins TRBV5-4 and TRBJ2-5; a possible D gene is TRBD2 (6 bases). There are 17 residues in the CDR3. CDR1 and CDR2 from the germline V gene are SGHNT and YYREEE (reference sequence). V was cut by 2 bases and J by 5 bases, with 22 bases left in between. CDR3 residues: CASSLERGVRRGETQYF. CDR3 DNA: TGTGCCAGCAGCTTAGAGAGAGGGGTTCGTCGGGGGGAGACCCAGTACTTC.